Below, 19 T cell receptor beta chains from the same sample are listed, as sequenced in a study of blood T cell repertoires in COVID-19. Generated by immunoSEQ multiplex PCR, the TCRdb table keeps only in-frame clones and is missing some. The profile shows approximately 34,000 clones, over 75% of them singletons. Sequencing was done on a sample of peripheral blood. These receptors came from a man between 65 and 79 years old with COVID-19, enrolled during active disease.

This clone has just one count. The chain joins TRBV28 to TRBJ1-2; no clear D. CDR3 length: 12 residues. V shed 6 bases and J shed 1 base, with 6 bases lying between them. Looked up from germline, CDR1 is MDHEN and CDR2 is SYDVKM. This CDR3 is CASRINNYGYTF. The CDR3 nucleotides read TGTGCCAGCAGAATAAATAACTATGGCTACACCTTC.

The rearrangement links TRBV27 to TRBJ1-1; D is possibly TRBD1 (6 bases). V shed 0 bases and J shed 3 bases, with 14 bases lying between them. The CDR3 loop spans 16 amino acids. Germline V CDR1 and CDR2: MNHEY, SMNVEV (reference sequence). The CDR3 loop reads CASSLSRGGFDTEAFF. The CDR3 DNA reads as TGTGCCAGCAGTTTATCGAGGGGGGGCTTTGACACTGAAGCTTTCTTT.

The chain's CDR3 is CASSSDRGPNSPLHF. For the CDR3, the DNA is TGTGCCAGCAGTTCCGACAGGGGGCCGAATTCACCCCTCCACTTT. J is TRBJ1-6 and V is TRBV27; 10 nucleotides agree with TRBD1. V was clipped by 4 bases and J by 7 bases; unmatched bases: 4. The CDR3 extends over 15 amino acids. Germline V gene lookup returns CDR1 MNHEY and CDR2 SMNVEV (reference sequence).

The V gene is TRBV27, the J gene TRBJ1-2; 7 bases align to TRBD1. Germline assignment: CDR1 MNHEY and CDR2 SMNVEV (reference sequence). This CDR3 contains 13 residues. With V trimmed by 5 bases and J by 6 bases, 6 bases remained unmatched. The CDR3 coding sequence is TGTGCCAGCAGTGGCAGACAGGGTAATGGCTACACCTTC. Translated: CASSGRQGNGYTF.

DNA for the CDR3: TGTGCCAGCAGCAGGGACTTTGGGGGTAGGGATACGCAGTATTTT. It is translated as CASSRDFGGRDTQYF. The chain employs TRBV11-2 and TRBJ2-3, with D maybe TRBD2 (6 bases). V lost 5 bases, J lost 6 bases, and 18 bases lay in between. CDR3 length: 15 amino acids. The germline CDR1 and CDR2 sequences are SGHAT and FQNNGV.

The chain's CDR3 is CASSQDGGRNQPQHF. CDR3 nucleotide sequence: TGCGCCAGCAGCCAAGATGGAGGGAGAAATCAGCCCCAGCATTTT. The rearrangement uses TRBV4-3 and TRBJ1-5; D gene unclear. The CDR3 runs to 15 residues. Germline CDR1 and CDR2: LGHNA and YSLEER. V lost 0 bases and J 4 bases, leaving 10 bases between the germline ends.

The J gene is TRBJ1-5, the V gene TRBV7-2; no definite D call. The CDR3 length is 12 residues. Germline CDR1 SGHTA, CDR2 FQGNSA. Trimming removed 1 base at V and 7 bases at J, with 5 bases between. CDR3 residues: CASSLDTQPQHF. The CDR3 DNA reads as TGTGCCAGCAGCTTAGACACCCAGCCCCAGCATTTT.

This sequence joins TRBV28 and TRBJ1-1; 9 bases line up with TRBD1. Losses at the gene ends were 6 bases for V and 1 base for J; bases not matched to a gene: 6. Germline V gene sequence: CDR1 MDHEN, CDR2 SYDVKM. The CDR3 sequence is 15 residues long. In DNA form, the CDR3 reads TGTGCCAGCAGCACCCCGGGACAGGGGAACACTGAAGCTTTCTTT. It specifies CASSTPGQGNTEAFF.

The rearrangement links TRBV5-1 to TRBJ1-1; D call uncertain. This CDR3 spans 13 amino acids. Per germline, CDR1 SGHRS and CDR2 YFSETQ. V was shortened by 1 base and J by 7 bases, with 11 bases between the two germline ends. DNA for the CDR3: TGCGCCAGCAGCTTGTCGACACAGAATGAAGCTTTCTTT. Translation: CASSLSTQNEAFF.

The rearrangement links TRBV18 to TRBJ1-1; 8 nucleotides align to TRBD1. The CDR3 runs 15 residues. CDR1 and CDR2 (germline): KGHSH, LQKENI. Trimming cost V 2 bases and J 0 bases; bases outside gene matches: 2. The CDR3 coding sequence is TGTGCCAGCTCACCAACGACAGGGGTGAACACTGAAGCTTTCTTT. Protein sequence: CASSPTTGVNTEAFF.

The V gene is TRBV5-5, the J gene TRBJ2-7; 8 bases align to TRBD2. This CDR3 contains 13 residues. Germline CDR1 SGHKS, CDR2 YYEKEE (reference sequence). V lost 4 bases, J lost 2 bases, and 2 bases stayed unmatched. The CDR3 sequence is CASSKGLAYEQYF. CDR3 DNA sequence: TGTGCCAGCAGCAAGGGACTAGCCTACGAGCAGTACTTC.

As DNA, the CDR3 is TGTGCCAGCAGCGTAGGGGTTAGCGGGAGTAATGAGCAGTTCTTC. This encodes CASSVGVSGSNEQFF. V is TRBV9 and J is TRBJ2-1; 9 bases agree with TRBD2. Germline lookup yields CDR1 SGDLS and CDR2 YYNGEE. The ends lost 0 bases at V and 7 bases at J; junction bases unmatched: 5. This CDR3 contains 15 residues.

The V call is TRBV11-3, the J call TRBJ1-1; D unresolved. Germline V CDR1 and CDR2: SGHNT, YENEEA. With 4 bases removed from V and 1 base from J, the gap between germline ends came to 7 bases. The CDR3 length is 13 residues. The CDR3 here is CASSSPRNTEAFF. Written as DNA, the CDR3 is TGTGCCAGCAGCTCGCCCAGGAACACTGAAGCTTTCTTT.

The CDR3, as DNA: TGTGCCAGCTCGGGACAGCAGAATCAGCCCCAGCATTTT. This gives the protein CASSGQQNQPQHF. The J gene is TRBJ1-5, the V gene TRBV6-5; 7 positions match TRBD1. The CDR3 extends over 13 amino acids. V gave up 8 bases and J gave up 4 bases; unmatched junction bases: 5. Germline V gives CDR1 MNHEY, CDR2 SVGAGI.

V gene TRBV5-1 combines with J gene TRBJ2-3; 15 bases match TRBD2. Trimming took 3 bases from V and 0 from J; bases not matched to a gene: 5. The CDR3 consists of 18 residues. Per the germline V gene, CDR1 is SGHRS and CDR2 is YFSETQ. The CDR3 nucleotides read TGCGCCAGCAGCTCGGGACTAGCGGGAGGAGGAAGCACAGATACGCAGTATTTT. Protein sequence: CASSSGLAGGGSTDTQYF.

The rearrangement uses TRBV2 and TRBJ1-6; 9 nucleotides agree with TRBD1. This CDR3 is built from 18 residues. V lost 7 bases and J lost 4; bases outside the gene matches: 14. Germline-derived CDR1 and CDR2 are SNHLY and FYNNEI. The CDR3 DNA sequence: TGTGCCAGCAACCGGGGGTTGACAGGGGGACTGTATAATTCACCCCTCCACTTT. Its protein is CASNRGLTGGLYNSPLHF.

This clone was counted once. This chain joins TRBV27 and TRBJ1-5; 7 bases line up with TRBD1. CDR1 and CDR2 from the germline V gene are MNHEY and SMNVEV (reference sequence). The ends lost 5 bases at V and 5 bases at J; junction bases unmatched: 6. This CDR3 has 14 amino acids. The CDR3 loop reads CASSQGGRDQPQHF. Written as DNA, the CDR3 is TGTGCCAGCAGTCAGGGGGGAAGAGATCAGCCCCAGCATTTT.

The genes are TRBV7-3 and TRBJ2-1; D is possibly TRBD2 (5 bases). The germline V gene has CDR1 SGHTA and CDR2 FQGTGA. Deletions cut 3 bases from V and 12 bases from J, with 12 bases between. The CDR3 is made up of 12 amino acids. CDR3 residues: CASSLDSSRQFF. In DNA, the CDR3 is TGTGCCAGCAGCTTGGACTCATCGAGGCAGTTCTTC.

V usage is TRBV5-4 and J usage is TRBJ2-3; possible D gene TRBD1, 5 bases. The CDR3 runs to 16 residues. V was clipped by 0 bases and J by 0 bases, with 11 bases between them. The V gene's germline CDR1 is SGHNT and CDR2 YYREEE (reference sequence). CDR3 protein: CASSLAPGPSTDTQYF. CDR3 nucleotide sequence: TGTGCCAGCAGCTTGGCCCCAGGGCCTAGCACAGATACGCAGTATTTT.